This TCR beta chain comes out of a study of chemoradiotherapy in HPV16-positive cancers. About the study: Functional T-cell assays on a couple of HPV16-positive patients' cells defined candidate HPV-specific clones and common TCR motifs.

Study-wide results and caveats: Better recurrence-free survival went with HPV-responsive T-cell expansion in HPV16-positive patients. Candidate HPV-specific clones and E7-related TCR motifs grew in tumor during treatment.

Details on this clone: Its antigen is still unknown.

TCRdb's copy holds only in-frame clones and misses some; the assay was immunoSEQ multiplex PCR. The sample has 25,000 to 30,000 clones, over 90% seen once; the top ten hold 18%. Looked up from germline, CDR1 is SGHTA and CDR2 is FQGNSA. V was trimmed by 5 bases and J by 0 bases, leaving 10 bases between them. The CDR3 runs to 14 residues. This specimen consisted of blood, obtained from a patient who underwent chemoradiotherapy. The chain couples TRBV7-2 to TRBJ1-1; unclear D gene. This clonotype originated in a human donor with HPV-associated anogenital cancer. The CDR3 reads CASSPGGLNTEAFF. The DNA of the CDR3 is TGTGCCAGCAGCCCCGGCGGATTGAACACTGAAGCTTTCTTT.